This TCR beta chain was observed in a study of T cells after yellow fever vaccination. Regarding the study as a whole: Booster samples showed a return of most primary-vaccination clones (roughly 96% CD4, about 87% CD8).

MiXCR was run by TCRdb on the 5' RACE reads, yielding one entry per CDR3 protein. The profile covers approximately 510,000 distinct CDR3 sequences, with 20% to 25% appearing a single time and about 17% taken by the ten largest. This clonotype was counted between two and nine times. Its antigen is still unknown. The receptor was isolated from a man aged 18 to 29 who received the YFV17D yellow fever vaccine. The sequenced sample was PBMCs, obtained roughly 20 days after the first yellow fever vaccination.

The CDR3 nucleotides read TGCAGTGCCCACCCCCGGGACCTGCCGAGCTCCTACGAGCAGTACTTC. It yields the protein CSAHPRDLPSSYEQYF. The chain employs TRBV20-1 and TRBJ2-7; either TRBD1 or TRBD2 may supply D (5 bases each). The CDR3 sequence is 16 residues long. Germline CDR1 and CDR2: DFQATT and SNEGSKA (reference sequence). Trimming pared 6 bases from V and 0 bases from J, leaving 21 bases between.